Below, 31 T cell receptor beta chains from the same sample are listed, as sequenced in a study of CD8 T cells in Susac syndrome. An input of about 0.5 to 1 ug of RNA was subjected to reverse transcription using random hexamers. Via MiXCR, TCRdb re-called the immunoSEQ multiplex PCR reads, giving one row per CDR3 protein. The table shows about 150,000 distinct CDR3 sequences, with just under 95% occurring only once. The sequencing input was CD8+ T cells from PBMCs. The receptors here all came from a human donor with multiple sclerosis.

V gene TRBV14 combines with J gene TRBJ2-7, with 7 bases lining up with TRBD2. The CDR3 is made up of 14 amino acids. CDR1 and CDR2 (germline): SGHDN, FVKESK. Germline trimming cut 1 base from V and 4 bases from J; bases unmatched to any gene: 4. In DNA, the CDR3 is TGTGCCAGCAGCCAAGGACAGCGGGATTACGAGCAGTACTTC. Its translation is CASSQGQRDYEQYF.

The chain recombines TRBV5-5 with TRBJ1-2; a weak D match, TRBD1 (5 bases). This CDR3 is built from 13 residues. Germline V lookup: CDR1 SGHKS, CDR2 YYEKEE (reference sequence). Between the trimmed V and J ends, which lost 3 bases and 2 bases, there was a span of 8 bases. CDR3 nucleotide sequence: TGTGCCAGCAGCTGGGACTTAAACTATGGCTACACCTTC. Translating it yields CASSWDLNYGYTF.

The chain is built from TRBV7-9 and TRBJ2-7, with no clear D. The CDR3 totals 12 residues. V dropped 3 bases and J dropped 2 bases, with 5 bases sitting between them. Germline CDR1 SEHNR, CDR2 FQNEAQ (reference sequence). The DNA for the CDR3 is TGTGCCAGCAGCTTTAACCCCTACGAGCAGTACTTC. Its translation is CASSFNPYEQYF.

The chain carries TRBV19 and TRBJ1-2, with a tentative D call TRBD1 (6 bases). CDR1 LNHDA and CDR2 SQIVND come from the germline V gene (reference sequence). The germline V and J ends were trimmed by 1 base and 6 bases, with 9 bases remaining between them. The CDR3 is 13 amino acids. This CDR3 reads CASSIGGGDGYTF. As DNA, the CDR3 is TGTGCCAGTAGTATAGGAGGGGGAGATGGCTACACCTTC.

This chain connects TRBV29-1 to TRBJ1-3; D perhaps matches TRBD1 (6 bases). Deletions cut 6 bases from V and 0 bases from J, with 18 bases between. The CDR3 contains 16 residues. In germline, CDR1 is SQVTM, CDR2 ANQGSEA. The CDR3 region has the DNA TGCAGCGTCGGATTTGTGGGGGCTCCCTCTGGAAACACCATATATTTT. Translating gives CSVGFVGAPSGNTIYF.

The chain links TRBV19 to TRBJ1-1; possible D gene TRBD1, 5 bases. V was clipped by 8 bases and J by 3 bases, with 13 bases between them. CDR3 length equals 13 residues. Germline V gene lookup returns CDR1 LNHDA and CDR2 SQIVND (reference sequence). The CDR3 is CASVGRADTEAFF. CDR3 nucleotide sequence: TGTGCCAGTGTGGGCAGGGCCGACACTGAAGCTTTCTTT.

The chain recombines TRBV14 with TRBJ2-1; TRBD2 matches 13 bases. Germline lookup yields CDR1 SGHDN and CDR2 FVKESK. The J segment lost 5 bases and the V segment lost 5 bases, leaving 9 bases of the junction unmatched. This CDR3 has 17 residues. The CDR3 loop is CASSSPGLAGKHNEQFF. CDR3 sequence (DNA): TGTGCCAGCAGCTCCCCGGGACTAGCGGGAAAACACAATGAGCAGTTCTTC.

In this sample, this clonotype turned up a few times. The chain is built from TRBV12-3 or TRBV12-4 and TRBJ1-2; D remains unclear. Trimming shortened V by 3 bases and J by 8 bases, and 13 bases separated the two germline ends. The CDR3 has 13 amino acids. The CDR3 DNA follows: TGTGCCAGCAGTTTTAAATCGGCCGGCGGCTACACCTTC. Amino acid sequence: CASSFKSAGGYTF.

The chain links TRBV29-1 to TRBJ2-5; D ambiguous. V lost 0 bases and J 5 bases, leaving 19 bases between the germline ends. CDR3 size: 16 residues. Looked up from germline, CDR1 is SQVTM and CDR2 is ANQGSEA. This CDR3 reads CSVEDRTRVVWETQYF. CDR3 DNA: TGCAGCGTTGAAGATCGAACCCGAGTTGTTTGGGAGACCCAGTACTTC.

The chain couples TRBV14 to TRBJ1-2; 7 nucleotides agree with TRBD1. The CDR3 is made up of 15 amino acids. Germline CDR1 and CDR2: SGHDN and FVKESK. Trimming cost V 1 base and J 5 bases; bases outside gene matches: 7. CDR3 coding DNA: TGTGCCAGCAGCCAAGGTTTGACAGGGTGGTATGGCTACACCTTC. This gives the protein CASSQGLTGWYGYTF.

The genes are TRBV12-3 or TRBV12-4 and TRBJ1-3; no definite D call. This CDR3 is built from 12 residues. Trimming removed 6 bases from V and 1 base from J, with 4 bases in between. The CDR3 DNA reads TGTGCCAGCAGGGCATCTGGAAACACCATATATTTT. Protein: CASRASGNTIYF.

The chain uses TRBV30 and TRBJ2-1, with D perhaps matching TRBD2 (6 bases). Germline CDR1 reads GTSNPN; CDR2 reads SVGIG (reference sequence). This CDR3 has 17 residues. The V gene lost 0 bases and the J gene lost 4 bases, with 19 bases spanning the gap. CDR3 coding DNA: TGTGCCTGGAGTGTACCTGACCGGACTATCAAATACAATGAGCAGTTCTTC. Protein: CAWSVPDRTIKYNEQFF.

This clonotype was seen a handful of times. J is TRBJ2-3 and V is TRBV5-1; maybe TRBD2 (6 bases). This CDR3 contains 16 residues. V lost 4 bases, J lost 0 bases, and 15 bases lay in between. CDR1 and CDR2 (germline): SGHRS, YFSETQ. The CDR3 protein is CASSGTPHTSTDTQYF. The CDR3, as DNA: TGCGCCAGCAGCGGGACTCCTCATACTAGCACAGATACGCAGTATTTT.

The chain's CDR3 is CASSSGARAVVGNQPQHF. The CDR3 bases are TGTGCCAGCAGTTCGGGCGCTCGGGCCGTGGTGGGCAATCAGCCCCAGCATTTT. The chain employs TRBV28 and TRBJ1-5, with D unclear. CDR1 is MDHEN, CDR2 SYDVKM, per germline. CDR3 length: 18 residues. V was pared by 4 bases and J by 2 bases, with 21 bases between.

The chain has TRBV5-4 and TRBJ2-7, with 9 bases aligning to TRBD1. The CDR3 sequence is 18 residues long. Germline trimming cut 4 bases from V and 2 bases from J; bases unmatched to any gene: 16. Germline values: CDR1 SGHNT, CDR2 YYREEE (reference sequence). The CDR3 sequence is CASSQTPPWGQGTYEQYF. The DNA of the CDR3 is TGTGCCAGCAGCCAAACTCCACCGTGGGGACAGGGAACCTACGAGCAGTACTTC. The variable domain in full, completed from reference TRBV5-4 and TRBJ2-7, reads ETGVTQSPTHLIKTRGQQVTLRCSSQSGHNTVSWYQQALGQGPQFIFQYYREEENGRGNFPPRFSGLQFPNYSSELNVNALELDDSALYLCASSQTPPWGQGTYEQYFGPGTRLTVT.

The chain couples TRBV6-5 to TRBJ1-4; D not certain. Germline values: CDR1 MNHEY, CDR2 SVGAGI. CDR3 length equals 17 residues. V gave up 4 bases and J gave up 4 bases, with 19 bases separating them. The CDR3 DNA follows: TGTGCCAGCAGTTCCGCCCCTGGGCAGAGCCTTAATGAAAAACTGTTTTTT. Protein sequence: CASSSAPGQSLNEKLFF.

The CDR3 spells CATSKRGDYYEQYF. Here the CDR3 DNA reads TGTGCCACCAGTAAAAGAGGGGATTACTACGAGCAGTACTTC. V gene TRBV15 combines with J gene TRBJ2-7, with D perhaps TRBD1 or TRBD2 (5 bases each). Germline loops: CDR1 LNHNV, CDR2 YYDKDF (reference sequence). The V and J ends lost 6 bases and 3 bases respectively, with 15 bases between them. The CDR3 covers 14 residues.

The rearrangement uses TRBV3-1 and TRBJ1-2; the D is unclear. CDR1 and CDR2 from the germline V gene are LGHDT and YNNKEL (reference sequence). CDR3 length: 15 residues. Trimming pared 0 bases from V and 1 base from J, leaving 9 bases between. The CDR3 DNA sequence: TGTGCCAGCAGCCAAGAATGGGAGAGTAACTATGGCTACACCTTC. Translating it yields CASSQEWESNYGYTF.

The rearrangement uses TRBV2 and TRBJ1-5, with D possibly TRBD1 on 6 matching bases. The CDR3 consists of 15 residues. Trimming shortened V by 5 bases and J by 3 bases, and 14 bases separated the two germline ends. Germline V gene sequence: CDR1 SNHLY, CDR2 FYNNEI. This chain's CDR3 is CASSSSDRNNQPQHF. The CDR3 region has the DNA TGTGCCAGCAGTTCTTCCGACAGGAACAATCAGCCCCAGCATTTT.

The chain links TRBV7-9 to TRBJ1-2; D not certain. CDR3 size: 13 residues. The germline V gene encodes CDR1 SEHNR and CDR2 FQNEAQ (reference sequence). Trimming pared 5 bases from V and 3 bases from J, leaving 10 bases between. Here the CDR3 DNA reads TGTGCCAGCAGCCCAACAGACGACTATGGCTACACCTTC. Its protein product is CASSPTDDYGYTF.

DNA of the CDR3: TGTGCCAGCAGCCAAGTGGAGGGGAGCAATCAGCCCCAGCATTTT. Encoded protein: CASSQVEGSNQPQHF. V and J are TRBV4-2 and TRBJ1-5; possible D gene TRBD1, 5 bases. Trimming took 1 base from V and 1 from J, leaving 8 bases between them. The CDR3 totals 15 residues. Per the germline V gene, CDR1 is LGHNA and CDR2 is YNFKEQ.

The gene calls are TRBV7-9 and TRBJ2-3, with D maybe TRBD2 (6 bases). Germline CDR1 is SEHNR and CDR2 is FQNEAQ (reference sequence). V lost 4 bases and J 4 bases, leaving 9 bases between the germline ends. The length of the CDR3 is 13 residues. CDR3 region: CASSSSSADTQYF. The CDR3 nucleotides are TGTGCCAGCAGCTCGTCTAGCGCAGATACGCAGTATTTT.

The rearrangement uses TRBV30 and TRBJ1-6; a weak D match, TRBD1 (5 bases). Germline V gene lookup returns CDR1 GTSNPN and CDR2 SVGIG (reference sequence). Trimming cost V 0 bases and J 7 bases, with 13 bases left between them. This CDR3 region has 15 residues. The CDR3: CAWSVGAGRNSPLHF. Written as DNA, the CDR3 is TGTGCCTGGAGTGTCGGGGCGGGGAGGAATTCACCCCTCCACTTT.

V usage is TRBV13 and J usage is TRBJ1-1; maybe TRBD1 (5 bases). V lost 7 bases and J lost 10, with 22 bases in between. The CDR3 loop spans 14 amino acids. The germline V gene has CDR1 PRHDT and CDR2 FYEKMQ (reference sequence). The CDR3 sequence is CASTVRDGSPLAFF. CDR3 in DNA: TGTGCCAGCACCGTCCGGGACGGGTCCCCTCTAGCTTTCTTT.

The rearrangement links TRBV2 to TRBJ2-1; no reliable D call. Trimming pared 5 bases from V and 4 bases from J, leaving 12 bases between. CDR1 and CDR2 from the germline V gene are SNHLY and FYNNEI. The CDR3 totals 14 residues. The CDR3 loop reads CASSPRDQYNEQFF. CDR3 DNA: TGTGCCAGCAGTCCTAGAGACCAATACAATGAGCAGTTCTTC. The variable domain in full, with the rest retrieved from reference TRBV2 and TRBJ2-1, is EPEVTQTPSHQVTQMGQEVILRCVPISNHLYFYWYRQILGQKVEFLVSFYNNEISEKSEIFDDQFSVERPDGSNFTLKIRSTKLEDSAMYFCASSPRDQYNEQFFGPGTRLTVL.

The gene calls are TRBV27 and TRBJ1-5, with no clear D. The CDR3 is 12 amino acids. With 6 bases removed from V and 6 bases from J, the gap between germline ends came to 9 bases. The germline CDR1 and CDR2 sequences are MNHEY and SMNVEV (reference sequence). CDR3 coding DNA: TGTGCCAGCAGCGCCCCGGGTCAGCCCCAGCATTTT. Protein: CASSAPGQPQHF.

V gene TRBV28 combines with J gene TRBJ2-7, with 11 bases fitting TRBD2. Losses at the gene ends were 8 bases for V and 3 bases for J; bases not matched to a gene: 6. The CDR3 is made up of 14 amino acids. Germline lookup yields CDR1 MDHEN and CDR2 SYDVKM. CDR3 DNA sequence: TGTGCCAGCGGTCTACTAGCGGGGGTCTACGAGCAGTACTTC. This encodes CASGLLAGVYEQYF.

This clonotype was recorded once. The V gene is TRBV30, the J gene TRBJ1-4; maybe TRBD1 (6 bases). The V gene lost 1 base and the J gene lost 4 bases, with 7 bases spanning the gap. The CDR3 loop spans 13 amino acids. CDR1 and CDR2 (germline): GTSNPN, SVGIG (reference sequence). This CDR3 reads CAWSGGGNEKLFF. The CDR3 nucleotides are TGTGCCTGGAGTGGAGGGGGTAATGAAAAACTGTTTTTT.

This chain joins TRBV5-1 and TRBJ2-7, with a weak D call TRBD2 (6 bases). This CDR3 comprises 15 residues. Between the trimmed V and J ends, which lost 0 bases and 0 bases, there was a span of 10 bases. Germline CDR1 and CDR2: SGHRS and YFSETQ. CDR3 sequence reads: CASSLVGGYSYEQYF. In DNA form, the CDR3 reads TGCGCCAGCAGCTTGGTGGGGGGATACTCCTACGAGCAGTACTTC.

The chain links TRBV12-3 or TRBV12-4 to TRBJ1-6; maybe TRBD1 (6 bases). V lost 0 bases and J 10 bases, leaving 13 bases between the germline ends. The CDR3 length is 15 residues. The CDR3 DNA reads TGTGCCAGCAGTTTAGCGCGAGGACAGCCGTCACCCCTCCACTTT. It is translated as CASSLARGQPSPLHF.

The chain joins TRBV30 to TRBJ2-7; tentative D call: TRBD2 (7 bases). The germline CDR1 and CDR2 sequences are GTSNPN and SVGIG (reference sequence). V lost 0 bases and J 10 bases, leaving 22 bases between the germline ends. The CDR3 runs 15 residues. The CDR3 bases are TGTGCCTGGAGTGTATGCGAGACACGGAGGGGGGGCCAGTACTTC. Amino acids: CAWSVCETRRGGQYF.